This entry lists 4 T cell receptor beta chains sequenced from one sample in a study of Ad26.COV2.S vaccination and SARS-CoV-2 variants. The repertoire was sequenced with immunoSEQ multiplex PCR; TCRdb's copy has only in-frame clones and lacks some. The sample comprises around 340,000 clones, 88% of which are singletons, and 6.4% rests with the top ten. Noted treatment: approximately 18 received Ad26.COV2.S at low or high dose, single or two shots; 5 received placebo; per-sample allocation not given. Sampling occurred on day 63 after the first vaccine or placebo injection. Sequences were derived from peripheral blood, sampled in a trial of Ad26.COV2.S vaccine versus placebo. The receptors were gathered from a person aged 18 to 65 who received the Ad26.COV2.S COVID-19 vaccine or a placebo.

This clone has more than one count but fewer than ten. This chain uses TRBV27 with TRBJ1-4; D call uncertain. With 2 bases removed from V and 4 bases from J, the gap between germline ends came to 20 bases. Looked up from germline, CDR1 is MNHEY and CDR2 is SMNVEV (reference sequence). The CDR3 totals 18 residues. This chain's CDR3 is CASSLSSPHTVLNEKLFF. The CDR3 bases are TGTGCCAGCAGTTTAAGCAGTCCCCATACCGTACTTAATGAAAAACTGTTTTTT. The variable domain in full, completed from reference TRBV27 and TRBJ1-4, reads EAQVTQNPRYLITVTGKKLTVTCSQNMNHEYMSWYRQDPGLGLRQIYYSMNVEVTDKGDVPEGYKVSRKEKRNFPLILESPSPNQTSLYFCASSLSSPHTVLNEKLFFGSGTQLSVL.

Only a few counts were recorded for this clone. This rearrangement joins TRBV11-2 to TRBJ1-4; D gene unclear. This CDR3 comprises 14 residues. V lost 5 bases to trimming and J lost 5 bases, with 12 bases between them. Germline lookup yields CDR1 SGHAT and CDR2 FQNNGV. The CDR3 DNA sequence: TGTGCCAGCAGCCCCGTGGCAGTCAATGAAAAACTGTTTTTT. It is translated as CASSPVAVNEKLFF. The variable domain in full, with the rest retrieved from reference TRBV11-2 and TRBJ1-4, is EAGVAQSPRYKIIEKRQSVAFWCNPISGHATLYWYQQILGQGPKLLIQFQNNGVVDDSQLPKDRFSAERLKGVDSTLKIQPAKLEDSAVYLCASSPVAVNEKLFFGSGTQLSVL.

The rearrangement links TRBV28 to TRBJ1-1; maybe TRBD1 (5 bases). V was clipped by 4 bases and J by 7 bases, with 28 bases between them. Germline V gene sequence: CDR1 MDHEN, CDR2 SYDVKM. The CDR3 contains 18 residues. The CDR3 DNA is TGTGCCAGCAGTTCAGGTCTGATTGGGGGGGGAAGGAACGGTGAAGCTTTCTTT. Its protein is CASSSGLIGGGRNGEAFF.

The V and J genes are TRBV5-1 and TRBJ1-2; the match to TRBD1 covers 11 bases. This CDR3 has 15 residues. V shed 1 base and J 6 bases; nucleotides not matched to a gene: 5. CDR1 is SGHRS, CDR2 YFSETQ, per germline. This chain's CDR3 is CASSLWTGGFDGYTF. The CDR3, as DNA: TGCGCCAGCAGCTTGTGGACAGGGGGCTTCGATGGCTACACCTTC.